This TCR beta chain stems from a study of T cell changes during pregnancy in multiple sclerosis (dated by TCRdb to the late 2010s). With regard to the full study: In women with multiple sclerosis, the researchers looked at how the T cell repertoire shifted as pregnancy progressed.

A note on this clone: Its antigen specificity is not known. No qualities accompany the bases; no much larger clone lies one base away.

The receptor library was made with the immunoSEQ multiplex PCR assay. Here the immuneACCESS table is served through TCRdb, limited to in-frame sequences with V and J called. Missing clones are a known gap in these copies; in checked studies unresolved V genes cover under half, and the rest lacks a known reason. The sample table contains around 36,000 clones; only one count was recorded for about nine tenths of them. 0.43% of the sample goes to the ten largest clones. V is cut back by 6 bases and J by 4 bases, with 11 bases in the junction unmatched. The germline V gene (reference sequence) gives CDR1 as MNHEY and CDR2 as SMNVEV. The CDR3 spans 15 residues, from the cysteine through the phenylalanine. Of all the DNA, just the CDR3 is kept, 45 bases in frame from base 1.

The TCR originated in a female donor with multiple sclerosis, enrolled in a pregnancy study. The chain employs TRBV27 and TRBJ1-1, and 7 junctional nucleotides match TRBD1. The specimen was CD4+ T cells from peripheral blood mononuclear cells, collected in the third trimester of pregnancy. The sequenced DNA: TGTGCCAGCAGCAGACCCAGGGGGACAACCACTGAAGCTTTCTTT. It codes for CASSRPRGTTTEAFF.